Presented here are 20 T cell receptor beta chains from one specimen sequenced in a study of control samples from healthy donors and cancer patients. Assay: immunoSEQ multiplex PCR; the TCRdb copy retains only in-frame clones and omits some. The sample consists of some 94,000 clones, approximately 86% of them appearing once. The sequenced sample consisted of blood. The receptors shown here come from a woman aged 45 to 65 in good health.

The chain combines TRBV11-1 with TRBJ2-5; no clear D. V lost 4 bases and J 5 bases, leaving 14 bases between the germline ends. CDR1 SGHAT and CDR2 FQDESV come from the germline V gene (reference sequence). The CDR3 totals 14 residues. CDR3 DNA sequence: TGTGCCAGCAGCTCCCCGGCAGGTTGGGAGACCCAGTACTTC. Protein: CASSSPAGWETQYF.

The chain couples TRBV27 to TRBJ2-7; D could derive from TRBD1 or TRBD2 (5 bases each). The length of the CDR3 is 15 residues. Trimming cost V 5 bases and J 0 bases, with 14 bases left between them. The germline CDR1 and CDR2 sequences are MNHEY and SMNVEV (reference sequence). In DNA form, the CDR3 reads TGTGCCAGCAGTCCCTCACGTGGGGGCTCCTACGAGCAGTACTTC. Translation: CASSPSRGGSYEQYF.

This chain joins TRBV19 and TRBJ2-3; a possible D gene is TRBD2 (6 bases). The CDR3 consists of 14 residues. CDR1 LNHDA and CDR2 SQIVND come from the germline V gene (reference sequence). The V and J ends lost 4 bases and 2 bases respectively, with 10 bases between them. In DNA form, the CDR3 reads TGTGCCAGTAGTACACCGGGACTCACAGATACGCAGTATTTT. Amino acids: CASSTPGLTDTQYF. Based on the CDR3 plus reference TRBV19 and TRBJ2-3, the full variable domain is DGGITQSPKYLFRKEGQNVTLSCEQNLNHDAMYWYRQDPGQGLRLIYYSQIVNDFQKGDIAEGYSVSREKKESFPLTVTSAQKNPTAFYLCASSTPGLTDTQYFGPGTRLTVL.

This rearrangement joins TRBV19 to TRBJ1-1, with 7 bases aligning to TRBD1. J gave up 5 bases and V 5 bases, and 2 bases lay outside the gene matches. This CDR3 has 12 amino acids. The V gene's germline CDR1 is LNHDA and CDR2 SQIVND (reference sequence). Written as DNA, the CDR3 is TGTGCCAGTAGTGTACAGGGGACTGAAGCTTTCTTT. Amino acid sequence: CASSVQGTEAFF. Full variable domain (rest looked up from reference TRBV19 and TRBJ1-1): DGGITQSPKYLFRKEGQNVTLSCEQNLNHDAMYWYRQDPGQGLRLIYYSQIVNDFQKGDIAEGYSVSREKKESFPLTVTSAQKNPTAFYLCASSVQGTEAFFGQGTRLTVV.

The rearrangement joins TRBV9 to TRBJ2-5, with 9 bases that match TRBD2. CDR1 and CDR2 from the germline V gene are SGDLS and YYNGEE. The J segment lost 1 base and the V segment lost 1 base, leaving 8 bases of the junction unmatched. This CDR3 comprises 17 residues. CDR3 region: CASSVTATSGSQETQYF. The CDR3 DNA follows: TGTGCCAGCAGCGTAACGGCGACTAGCGGATCCCAAGAGACCCAGTACTTC. Complete variable domain (other parts from reference TRBV9 and TRBJ2-5): DSGVTQTPKHLITATGQRVTLRCSPRSGDLSVYWYQQSLDQGLQFLIQYYNGEERAKGNILERFSAQQFPDLHSELNLSSLELGDSALYFCASSVTATSGSQETQYFGPGTRLLVL.

V usage is TRBV3-1 (or the pseudogene TRBV3-2) and J usage is TRBJ2-5; 8 nucleotides align to TRBD2. J lost 4 bases, V lost 6 bases, and 10 bases had no gene match. Germline CDR1 LGHDT, CDR2 YNNKEL (reference sequence). The CDR3 totals 15 residues. The CDR3 nucleotides read TGTGCCAGCAGGAGAGCAGCGGGAGCTGGAGAGACCCAGTACTTC. Translation: CASRRAAGAGETQYF.

V is TRBV19 and J is TRBJ1-6, with D perhaps TRBD1 (5 bases). V dropped 10 bases and J dropped 10 bases, with 17 bases sitting between them. The CDR3 runs 13 residues. Germline V lookup: CDR1 LNHDA, CDR2 SQIVND (reference sequence). DNA for the CDR3: TGTGCCACCATCGGGCAGGGTGGGTCACCCCTCCACTTT. Translated, it gives CATIGQGGSPLHF. Combining the CDR3 with reference TRBV19 and TRBJ1-6 gives the whole variable domain DGGITQSPKYLFRKEGQNVTLSCEQNLNHDAMYWYRQDPGQGLRLIYYSQIVNDFQKGDIAEGYSVSREKKESFPLTVTSAQKNPTAFYLCATIGQGGSPLHFGNGTRLTVT.

The J gene is TRBJ1-2, the V gene TRBV4-2, with 8 bases lining up with TRBD1. This CDR3 contains 15 residues. With V trimmed by 4 bases and J by 7 bases, 11 bases remained unmatched. CDR1 and CDR2 (germline): LGHNA, YNFKEQ. The CDR3 sequence is CASSPQGRGLRGYTF. Written as DNA, the CDR3 is TGTGCCAGCAGCCCCCAGGGCAGGGGGCTCCGTGGCTACACCTTC.

This clone was recorded only once. V usage is TRBV4-1 and J usage is TRBJ2-1; the match to TRBD2 covers 8 bases. Germline CDR1 reads MGHRA; CDR2 reads YSYEKL. The trim removed 1 base at V and 10 bases at J, leaving 9 bases unmatched. The CDR3 has 15 residues. The CDR3 nucleotides are TGCGCCAGCAGCCAAGGTAGCGGGACCGTCACAGAGCAGTTCTTC. Translation: CASSQGSGTVTEQFF.

This sequence joins TRBV21-1 and TRBJ1-3. TRBV21-1 is classified as a pseudogene. CDR3 length: 16 amino acids. CDR3 residues: CASSKALFRWGNTIYF. The CDR3 DNA sequence: TGTGCCAGCAGCAAAGCGCTTTTCCGGTGGGGAAACACCATATATTTT.

The chain carries TRBV6-5 and TRBJ1-1; D gene unclear. Germline V gene data show CDR1 as MNHEY and CDR2 as SVGAGI. The CDR3 is 15 amino acids. V was pared by 0 bases and J by 10 bases, with 18 bases between. The CDR3 region is CASSYSNFRPLGAFF. For the CDR3, the DNA is TGTGCCAGCAGTTACTCGAATTTTCGACCCCTGGGAGCTTTCTTT.

This chain uses TRBV7-2 with TRBJ1-1; 9 bases match TRBD1. CDR1 is SGHTA and CDR2 is FQGNSA in the germline V gene. Trimming removed 5 bases from V and 6 bases from J; junction bases left unmatched: 7. The length of the CDR3 is 14 residues. The CDR3 nucleotides read TGTGCCAGCAGCCCCGGACAGGGGAGGGCTGAAGCTTTCTTT. Protein sequence: CASSPGQGRAEAFF.

The V call is TRBV5-6, the J call TRBJ2-5; D gene ambiguous. The CDR3 loop spans 12 amino acids. Trimming stripped 3 bases from V and 12 bases from J, with 15 bases between. From germline, CDR1 is SGHDT and CDR2 YYEEEE. The CDR3 region has the DNA TGTGCCAGCAGCTCCTGGACGGCTTCCGAGTACTTC. It yields the protein CASSSWTASEYF.

The chain employs TRBV6-6 and TRBJ2-5, with D maybe TRBD2 (5 bases). Germline V gene data show CDR1 as MNHNY and CDR2 as SVGAGI (reference sequence). With 6 bases removed from V and 0 bases from J, the gap between germline ends came to 11 bases. The CDR3 covers 14 residues. The CDR3 sequence: CASSRGGYQETQYF. In nucleotides, the CDR3 is TGTGCCAGCAGCCGGGGTGGGTACCAAGAGACCCAGTACTTC.

This chain's CDR3 is CASSQTGGRGELFF. DNA of the CDR3: TGCGCCAGCAGCCAGACAGGGGGCAGGGGGGAGCTGTTTTTT. V usage is TRBV4-1 and J usage is TRBJ2-2; 10 nucleotides line up with TRBD1. Losses at the gene ends were 3 bases for V and 8 bases for J; bases not matched to a gene: 3. CDR3 size: 14 residues. Germline V gene data show CDR1 as MGHRA and CDR2 as YSYEKL.

J is TRBJ2-1 and V is TRBV9; the match to TRBD1 covers 8 bases. The CDR3 sequence is 15 residues long. V trimming: 4 bases; J trimming: 2 bases; junction bases outside the gene matches: 5. Germline V gives CDR1 SGDLS, CDR2 YYNGEE. The CDR3 protein is CASSTTGGPYNEQFF. As DNA, the CDR3 is TGTGCCAGCAGCACTACAGGGGGTCCCTACAATGAGCAGTTCTTC.

For this clone: Other DNA sequences from this sample encode an identical CDR3 as well. This chain connects TRBV28 to TRBJ1-2; D is undetermined. Germline V gives CDR1 MDHEN, CDR2 SYDVKM. Deletions cut 8 bases from V and 4 bases from J, with 14 bases between. The CDR3 is made up of 13 amino acids. The CDR3 region is CASCMAHGYGYTF. The CDR3 DNA reads TGTGCCAGCTGCATGGCACACGGCTATGGCTACACCTTC.

The CDR3 region has the DNA TGTGCCAGCAGCTTGGCGAAACAGTCGAACACTGAAGCTTTCTTT. Amino acids: CASSLAKQSNTEAFF. The genes are TRBV5-4 and TRBJ1-1; no definite D call. Germline CDR1 is SGHNT and CDR2 is YYREEE (reference sequence). The CDR3 totals 15 residues. Trimming removed 0 bases at V and 1 base at J, with 10 bases between.

This clone was counted once. This sequence joins TRBV11-3 and TRBJ2-2; 9 bases match TRBD1. In germline, CDR1 is SGHNT, CDR2 YENEEA. The CDR3 has 16 residues. With 5 bases clipped from V and 7 bases from J, the junction kept 11 bases outside the gene matches. The CDR3 here is CASSPTGQGVVGELFF. CDR3 in DNA: TGTGCCAGCAGCCCTACGGGACAGGGAGTCGTCGGGGAGCTGTTTTTT.

This rearrangement joins TRBV19 to TRBJ1-1; maybe TRBD1 (5 bases). The germline gives CDR1 LNHDA, CDR2 SQIVND (reference sequence). This CDR3 is built from 13 residues. V dropped 7 bases and J dropped 1 base, with 10 bases sitting between them. The CDR3 DNA follows: TGTGCCAGTACCCCAAGGGGGAACACTGAAGCTTTCTTT. The encoded protein is CASTPRGNTEAFF. Variable domain in full (rest from reference TRBV19 and TRBJ1-1): DGGITQSPKYLFRKEGQNVTLSCEQNLNHDAMYWYRQDPGQGLRLIYYSQIVNDFQKGDIAEGYSVSREKKESFPLTVTSAQKNPTAFYLCASTPRGNTEAFFGQGTRLTVV.